This TCR beta chain was identified in a study of PD-L1 blockade in urothelial cancer. Study details: The study started patients on atezolizumab at some point between 2013 and 2015, giving 1,200 mg intravenously every 3 weeks. Blood analyses occurred 3 weeks (second dose) and 6 weeks post treatment start. Blood gave a median 141,255 T cells.

Only in-frame clones appear in the TCRdb table, and some are missing; sequencing was by immunoSEQ multiplex PCR. The sample contains some 97,000 clones, around 90% of which appear only once. This receptor was taken from a woman aged 80 or older with urothelial cancer. The sample here was PBMCs, taken around atezolizumab (anti-PD-L1) treatment.

The CDR3 protein is CASSFQGSSYEQYF. In DNA form, the CDR3 reads TGCGCCAGCAGCTTCCAGGGGAGCTCCTACGAGCAGTACTTC. J is TRBJ2-7 and V is TRBV5-1, with D perhaps matching TRBD1 (6 bases). This CDR3 comprises 14 residues. The germline V gene encodes CDR1 SGHRS and CDR2 YFSETQ. V lost 2 bases, J lost 0 bases, and 9 bases lay in between.